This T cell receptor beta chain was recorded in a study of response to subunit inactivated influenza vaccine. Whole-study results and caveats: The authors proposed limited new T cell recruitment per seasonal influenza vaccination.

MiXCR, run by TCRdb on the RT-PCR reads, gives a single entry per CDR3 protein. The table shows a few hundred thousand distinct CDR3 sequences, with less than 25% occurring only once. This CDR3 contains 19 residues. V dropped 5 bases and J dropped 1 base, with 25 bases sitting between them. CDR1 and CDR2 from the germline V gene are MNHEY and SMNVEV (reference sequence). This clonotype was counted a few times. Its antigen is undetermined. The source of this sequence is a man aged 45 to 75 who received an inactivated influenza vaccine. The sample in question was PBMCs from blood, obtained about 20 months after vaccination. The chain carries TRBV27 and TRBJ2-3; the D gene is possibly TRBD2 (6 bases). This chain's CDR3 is CASSRFAGGRVGGTDTQYF. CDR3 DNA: TGTGCCAGCAGTCGATTCGCTGGGGGGAGAGTCGGCGGCACAGATACGCAGTATTTT.